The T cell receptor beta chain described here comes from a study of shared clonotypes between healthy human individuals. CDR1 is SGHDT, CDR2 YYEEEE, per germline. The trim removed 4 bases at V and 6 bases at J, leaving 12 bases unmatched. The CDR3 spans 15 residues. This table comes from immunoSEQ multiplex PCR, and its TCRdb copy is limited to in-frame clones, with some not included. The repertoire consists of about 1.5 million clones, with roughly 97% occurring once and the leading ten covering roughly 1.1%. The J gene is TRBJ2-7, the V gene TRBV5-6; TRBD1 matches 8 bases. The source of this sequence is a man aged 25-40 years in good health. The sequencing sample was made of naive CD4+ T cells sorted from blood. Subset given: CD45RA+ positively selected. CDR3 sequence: CASSASGTGRREQYF. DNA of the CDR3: TGTGCCAGCAGCGCGTCCGGGACAGGACGTCGCGAGCAGTACTTC.